This T cell receptor (beta chain) was sequenced for a study of T cells after yellow fever vaccination. Each CDR3 protein gets one entry after TCRdb re-called the 5' RACE reads with MiXCR. Among 90,000 to 150,000 distinct CDR3 sequences listed, approximately 7.1% were seen once. V was clipped by 0 bases and J by 3 bases, with 19 bases between them. The CDR3 is 18 residues long. CDR1 and CDR2 from the germline V gene are SGHTA and FQGNSA. A remark on this clonotype: Its antigen is not identified.

Study findings and constraints: The secondary T-cell response peaked on day 5, not day 15, but was weaker. Clones that expanded after primary vaccination mostly reappeared after the booster (96% CD4, 88% CD8).

The receptor's source is a man between 18 and 35 years old who received the YFV17D yellow fever vaccine. The sequencing here drew on CD4+ T cells sorted from PBMCs, taken around 45 days after the first yellow fever vaccination. The chain links TRBV7-2 to TRBJ2-3, with D possibly matching TRBD1 (6 bases). CDR3 sequence (DNA): TGTGCCAGCAGCTTAGCCCTCCCGAGGGGGATAAGAACAGATACGCAGTATTTT. It yields the protein CASSLALPRGIRTDTQYF.